The 32 T cell receptor beta chains below come from one sample, sequenced in a study of T cell clonality in common variable immunodeficiency (dated by TCRdb to 2013 to 2016). The library was produced with the immunoSEQ multiplex PCR assay. Drawn from immuneACCESS, this table holds only the in-frame rearrangements with V and J called that TCRdb kept. Clones are partly lost; checked studies trace under half to an unresolved V gene and leave the rest unexplained. This sample shows about 37,000 clones, and none of them turns up only once. In total, the top ten clones hold approximately 1% of the sample. The sample consisted of peripheral blood mononuclear cells. The receptors come from a person aged 18 to 75 in good health.

This clone was counted many times. The CDR3 loop is CAWSSFDPGHSYGYTF. The covered CDR3 bases are TGTGCCTGGAGCAGCTTCGACCCGGGACACTCCTATGGC. The chain uses TRBV30 and TRBJ1-2; maybe TRBD1 (6 bases). From the germline J gene comes the end of the CDR3, since the read stops 3 residues before it. The CDR3 loop spans 16 amino acids. CDR1 and CDR2 (germline): GTSNPN, SVGIG (reference sequence). Trimming left V 3 bases short and J 4 bases short, with 21 bases between.

In this sample, this clone turned up many times. The read stops 3 residues short of the end of the CDR3; the missing end is completed from the germline J gene. The gene calls are TRBV28 and TRBJ1-2; 7 nucleotides agree with TRBD1. The CDR3 length is 13 residues. J gave up 4 bases and V 5 bases, and 4 bases lay outside the gene matches. Germline V gene lookup returns CDR1 MDHEN and CDR2 SYDVKM. The CDR3 reads CASSPGTVYGYTF. The DNA read from the CDR3 is TGTGCCAGCAGTCCCGGGACAGTCTATGGC.

At least ten counts were recorded for this clone. Read coverage stops 3 residues before the CDR3 terminus; the germline J gene supplies the remainder. The rearrangement uses TRBV19 and TRBJ1-2; tentatively, D is TRBD1 (6 bases). Trimming removed 3 bases from V and 0 bases from J, with 17 bases in between. In germline, CDR1 is LNHDA, CDR2 SQIVND (reference sequence). The CDR3 totals 17 residues. The DNA read from the CDR3 is TGTGCCAGTAGTATTACTTCAGGGGCCAGAGCTAACTATGGC. This sequence encodes CASSITSGARANYG. The complete CDR3 sequence is CASSITSGARANYGYTF.

Within the sample, this clone is medium-sized (0.01 to 0.1%). The CDR3 is cut off 3 residues early in the read; its end comes from the germline J gene. This chain joins TRBV9 and TRBJ1-1, with a tentative D call TRBD1 (5 bases). This CDR3 region has 15 residues. In germline, CDR1 is SGDLS, CDR2 YYNGEE. CDR3 loop: CASSGGDGTPWRAFF. The DNA read from the CDR3 is TGTGCCAGCAGCGGGGGGGACGGGACGCCGTGGAGA.

There are many counts of this clone. The read terminates 3 residues ahead of where the CDR3 ends, so the germline J gene completes it. This chain connects TRBV20-1 to TRBJ2-1; 9 nucleotides align to TRBD2. Germline V lookup: CDR1 DFQATT, CDR2 SNEGSKA (reference sequence). The CDR3 is 13 residues long. Trimming at V came to 6 bases and at J to 8 bases, leaving 8 bases not matched to a gene. The CDR3 protein is CSAPSGNTDEQFF. The DNA read from the CDR3 is TGCAGTGCCCCTAGCGGGAACACGGATGAG.

This clone was counted ten times or more. The missing CDR3 end, 3 residues past where the read stops, is filled in from the germline J gene. This chain connects TRBV7-6 to TRBJ2-3, with 7 bases that match TRBD2. Germline-derived CDR1 and CDR2 are SGHVS and FNYEAQ. V was pared by 6 bases and J by 3 bases, with 9 bases of the junction left unmatched. The CDR3 contains 15 residues. The CDR3 spells CASSRIGGTTDTQYF. Partial CDR3 DNA: TGTGCCAGCAGTCGGATCGGGGGGACGACAGATACG. Together with reference TRBV7-6 and TRBJ2-3, the CDR3 gives the full variable domain: GAGVSQSPRYKVTKRGQDVALRCDPISGHVSLYWYRQALGQGPEFLTYFNYEAQQDKSGLPNDRFSAERPEGSISTLTIQRTEQRDSAMYRCASSRIGGTTDTQYFGPGTRLTVL.

The table lists this clone with many counts. The CDR3 extends 3 residues past the end of the read, so its final part is completed from the germline J gene. The chain has TRBV12-3 or TRBV12-4 and TRBJ2-7; 8 bases agree with TRBD2. This CDR3 is built from 15 residues. The J segment lost 3 bases and the V segment lost 5 bases, leaving 9 bases of the junction unmatched. CDR3 DNA, as far as it was read: TGTGCCAGCAGTAGTGGAGCGGGAGAAGGCTACGAG. Protein: CASSSGAGEGYE. The entire CDR3 protein is CASSSGAGEGYEQYF.

This clone was detected a few times. The read stops 3 residues short of the end of the CDR3; the missing end is completed from the germline J gene. The genes are TRBV20-1 and TRBJ1-2; 7 bases are a match to TRBD1. The V gene end was trimmed by 0 bases and the J gene end by 2 bases; junction bases not matched to a gene: 12. The CDR3 is made up of 17 amino acids. Germline CDR1 is DFQATT and CDR2 is SNEGSKA (reference sequence). CDR3 region: CSARDPDRSKPNYGYTF. CDR3 bases read: TGCAGTGCTAGAGATCCGGACAGGTCGAAACCCAACTATGGC.

This clone occurred many times. The read terminates 3 residues before the CDR3 end, so the remaining end is supplied by the germline J gene. The V and J genes are TRBV30 and TRBJ2-1, with 12 bases identical to TRBD2. Germline values: CDR1 GTSNPN, CDR2 SVGIG (reference sequence). This CDR3 is 15 amino acids long. After removal of 3 bases from V and 9 bases from J, the junction contained 9 bases not matched to a gene. The CDR3: CAWSDLAGGRIEQFF. The DNA read from the CDR3 is TGTGCCTGGAGCGATCTAGCGGGAGGGCGAATTGAG.

This clone was seen repeatedly, ten times or more. The CDR3 is cut off 3 residues early in the read; its end comes from the germline J gene. This sequence joins TRBV20-1 and TRBJ2-1, with TRBD1 matching 8 bases. The V segment lost 1 base and the J segment 9 bases; nucleotides outside the gene matches: 8. The CDR3 contains 14 residues. Germline-derived CDR1 and CDR2 are DFQATT and SNEGSKA (reference sequence). CDR3 DNA (partial): TGCAGTGCTAGAGGGGGACAGGCCGGGGGTGAG. Protein sequence: CSARGGQAGGE. The full-length CDR3 reads as CSARGGQAGGEQFF.

This clone has at least ten counts. The CDR3 end falls 3 residues outside the read, so it is completed with the germline J gene. V usage is TRBV6-2 or TRBV6-3 and J usage is TRBJ1-1; D may be TRBD1 (5 bases). This CDR3 contains 15 residues. V was cut by 7 bases and J by 6 bases, with 21 bases left in between. Germline loops: CDR1 MNHEY, CDR2 SVGEGT. CDR3 DNA, as far as it was read: TGTGCCAGCACGGATCCAAAATCTCGGGGGTCTGAA. Translated: CASTDPKSRGSE. The entire CDR3 protein is CASTDPKSRGSEAFF.

There are many counts of this clone. CDR3 sequence reads: CAISDHHSYEQYF. The part of the CDR3 DNA that was read is TGTGCCATCAGTGATCATCACAGCTACGAG. The V and J genes are TRBV10-3 and TRBJ2-7; no firm D call. The read ends 3 residues early relative to the CDR3; the germline J gene fills the gap. Germline CDR1 reads ENHRY; CDR2 reads SYGVKD. Trimming pared 3 bases from V and 3 bases from J, leaving 9 bases between. This CDR3 is built from 13 residues.

This clone was recorded many times. The sequenced CDR3 bases are TGTGCCACCAACCCCCCAGGGGGCGATCAGCCC. It codes for CATNPPGGDQP. The whole CDR3 protein is CATNPPGGDQPQHF. The chain combines TRBV19 with TRBJ1-5, with 8 bases lining up with TRBD1. Read data end 3 residues before the CDR3 end; the end is taken from the germline J gene. The CDR3 sequence is 14 residues long. Germline V gives CDR1 LNHDA, CDR2 SQIVND (reference sequence). The trim removed 10 bases at V and 5 bases at J, leaving 10 bases unmatched.

This clone was seen at least ten times. The DNA ends 3 residues before the CDR3 does, and the rest of the CDR3 is filled in from the germline J gene. The chain employs TRBV5-1 and TRBJ2-7, with TRBD1 matching 8 bases. The CDR3 length is 15 residues. J gave up 5 bases and V 4 bases, and 11 bases lay outside the gene matches. Per the germline V gene, CDR1 is SGHRS and CDR2 is YFSETQ. The part of the CDR3 DNA that was read is TGCGCCAGCAGCCGCGGTGCAGGGGGCGCGGACGAG. This gives the protein CASSRGAGGADE. The whole CDR3 sequence is CASSRGAGGADEQYF.

This clone has a count of ten or more. The CDR3 end falls 3 residues outside the read, so it is completed with the germline J gene. The genes are TRBV5-1 and TRBJ1-2, with D perhaps matching TRBD1 (6 bases). Per germline, CDR1 SGHRS and CDR2 YFSETQ. V was shortened by 5 bases and J by 0 bases, with 8 bases between the two germline ends. The CDR3 has 13 residues. The part of the CDR3 DNA that was read is TGCGCCAGCAGGTGGACAGCTAACTATGGC. It encodes CASRWTANYG. The full CDR3 protein is CASRWTANYGYTF. Together with reference TRBV5-1 and TRBJ1-2, the CDR3 gives the full variable domain: KAGVTQTPRYLIKTRGQQVTLSCSPISGHRSVSWYQQTPGQGLQFLFEYFSETQRNKGNFPGRFSGRQFSNSRSEMNVSTLELGDSALYLCASRWTANYGYTFGSGTRLTVV.

This clone was observed many times. The CDR3 loop reads CSPGLAGGPGNEQFF. Partial CDR3 DNA: TGCAGTCCCGGACTAGCGGGGGGGCCAGGCAATGAG. The chain combines TRBV20-1 with TRBJ2-1; 15 bases fit TRBD2. Coverage ceases 3 residues before the CDR3 finishes, and the germline J gene fills in the end. The junction had 8 bases not matched to a gene; V was cut back by 8 bases and J by 6 bases. The CDR3 length is 15 residues. Germline values: CDR1 DFQATT, CDR2 SNEGSKA (reference sequence).

There are many counts of this clone. Coverage ceases 3 residues before the CDR3 finishes, and the germline J gene fills in the end. The chain has TRBV6-1 and TRBJ2-3; possibly TRBD2 for D (6 bases). Germline assignment: CDR1 MNHNS and CDR2 SASEGT. The CDR3 loop spans 15 amino acids. Trimming took 2 bases from V and 1 from J, leaving 10 bases between them. CDR3 amino acids: CASSEISGGTDTQYF. The part of the CDR3 DNA that was read is TGTGCCAGCAGTGAAATATCGGGGGGCACAGATACG.

This clone was seen a handful of times. The DNA ends 3 residues before the CDR3 does, and the rest of the CDR3 is filled in from the germline J gene. The chain has TRBV7-9 and TRBJ2-4; unclear D gene. The CDR3 has 13 amino acids. Germline assignment: CDR1 SEHNR and CDR2 FQNEAQ (reference sequence). The CDR3 spells CASSTAGPYGQYF. CDR3 DNA, as far as it was read: TGTGCCAGCAGCACTGCCGGTCCCTATGGT.

CDR3 sequence reads: CASRPGQFDTDTYTF. The CDR3 bases that were read are TGTGCCAGCAGGCCGGGACAGTTTGACACAGATACC. V usage is TRBV6-2 or TRBV6-3 and J usage is TRBJ1-2; 7 bases match TRBD1. The read falls 3 residues short of the CDR3 end, and the missing part is taken from the germline J gene. Germline CDR1 MNHEY, CDR2 SVGEGT. The CDR3 contains 15 residues.

This clone was seen at least ten times. The read comes to an end 3 residues before the CDR3 does, leaving the germline J gene to fill in the end. J is TRBJ2-7 and V is TRBV12-5; tentatively, D is TRBD1 (5 bases). This CDR3 comprises 14 residues. V lost 11 bases, J lost 2 bases, and 19 bases lay in between. Germline-derived CDR1 and CDR2 are LGHNT and FRNRAP. The part of the CDR3 DNA that was read is TGTGCTGTGGAAAGATGGCGCAGGGCCTACGAG. It codes for CAVERWRRAYE. The CDR3, in full, reads CAVERWRRAYEQYF.

This clone came up many times. The read stops 3 residues short of the end of the CDR3; the missing end is completed from the germline J gene. The chain uses TRBV10-3 and TRBJ2-1; D unclear. The CDR3 runs 15 residues. Trimming took off 6 bases at V and 2 bases at J, with 14 bases between the two ends. CDR1 is ENHRY and CDR2 is SYGVKD in the germline V gene. CDR3 DNA, as far as it was read: TGTGCCATCAGGTTATCTGCGAGCCCCTACAATGAG. Translated: CAIRLSASPYNE. The entire CDR3 reads CAIRLSASPYNEQFF.

This clone was counted many times. The CDR3 is cut off 3 residues early in the read; its end comes from the germline J gene. This chain connects TRBV6-1 to TRBJ2-7; D call uncertain. The V end lost 3 bases, the J end lost 1 base, and 7 bases lay between the germline ends. This CDR3 is built from 13 residues. Germline V gene data show CDR1 as MNHNS and CDR2 as SASEGT. The CDR3 bases that were read are TGTGCCAGCAGTGAGCGGCAGTCCTACGAG. Residues: CASSERQSYE. The complete CDR3 reads CASSERQSYEQYF.

This clone has at least ten counts. CDR3 protein: CASSLDTTGNTIYF. Partial CDR3 DNA: TGTGCCAGCAGCTTGGACACTACTGGAAACACC. The chain is built from TRBV7-6 and TRBJ1-3; D is perhaps TRBD1 (5 bases). The CDR3 extends 3 residues past the end of the read, so its final part is completed from the germline J gene. Germline-derived CDR1 and CDR2 are SGHVS and FNYEAQ. V was cut by 3 bases and J by 2 bases, with 8 bases left in between. CDR3 length equals 14 residues.

This clone was seen at least ten times. The CDR3 extends 3 residues past the end of the read, so its final part is completed from the germline J gene. V and J are TRBV14 and TRBJ2-2, with no clear D. CDR3 length: 14 amino acids. Trimming left V 4 bases short and J 2 bases short, with 8 bases between. Germline CDR1 and CDR2: SGHDN and FVKESK. The CDR3 DNA, read in part, is TGTGCCAGCAGCCCTACAGTTAACACCGGGGAG. Protein product: CASSPTVNTGE. The whole CDR3 protein is CASSPTVNTGELFF.

This clone was recorded at least ten times. The observed sequence ends 3 residues before the CDR3 terminus, with the missing tail filled in from the germline J gene. The chain has TRBV19 and TRBJ1-2, with D tentatively TRBD1 (5 bases). Germline V gene sequence: CDR1 LNHDA, CDR2 SQIVND (reference sequence). This CDR3 comprises 16 residues. V was trimmed by 4 bases and J by 2 bases, leaving 17 bases between them. CDR3 bases read: TGTGCCAGTAGTAATCCAGGGACTACGTTAAACTATGGC. Translation: CASSNPGTTLNYG. The whole CDR3 is CASSNPGTTLNYGYTF.

This clone was detected many times. From the germline J gene comes the end of the CDR3, since the read stops 3 residues before it. The chain joins TRBV7-3 to TRBJ1-1; 9 positions match TRBD1. The CDR3 runs to 16 residues. Germline V gene data show CDR1 as SGHTA and CDR2 as FQGTGA. The CDR3 bases that were read are TGTGCCAGCAGCTTAACGCCTTTGGGGACAGGGTCTGTA. Residues: CASSLTPLGTGSV. The entire CDR3 protein reads CASSLTPLGTGSVAFF.

Ten or more counts support this clone. Coverage ceases 3 residues before the CDR3 finishes, and the germline J gene fills in the end. The chain is built from TRBV7-9 and TRBJ1-1; weak D call: TRBD1 (5 bases). Germline assignment: CDR1 SEHNR and CDR2 FQNEAQ (reference sequence). The CDR3 spans 13 residues. V shed 2 bases and J shed 5 bases, with 9 bases lying between them. The CDR3 is CASSLQGWTEAFF. The sequenced CDR3 bases are TGTGCCAGCAGCTTACAGGGTTGGACTGAA.

Ten or more counts support this clone. The CDR3 goes on 3 residues after the read ends, and that part is filled in from the germline J gene. The rearrangement uses TRBV20-1 and TRBJ1-2; TRBD1 might be the D (5 bases). The CDR3 extends over 12 amino acids. Looked up from germline, CDR1 is DFQATT and CDR2 is SNEGSKA (reference sequence). V was trimmed by 0 bases and J by 6 bases, leaving 8 bases between them. The chain's CDR3 is CSARDRDNGYTF. The CDR3 DNA, read in part, is TGCAGTGCTAGAGACAGGGATAATGGC.

Many counts were recorded for this clone. Read data end 3 residues before the CDR3 end; the end is taken from the germline J gene. This chain joins TRBV7-2 and TRBJ1-5; maybe TRBD1 (5 bases). The V gene lost 5 bases and the J gene lost 7 bases, with 12 bases spanning the gap. Germline values: CDR1 SGHTA, CDR2 FQGNSA. This CDR3 region has 13 residues. The DNA read from the CDR3 is TGTGCCAGCAGCCCCGCCGGGGGGCAGCCC. Protein product: CASSPAGGQP. The entire CDR3 sequence reads CASSPAGGQPQHF. The full variable domain, its missing parts supplied by reference TRBV7-2 and TRBJ1-5, is GAGVSQSPSNKVTEKGKDVELRCDPISGHTALYWYRQSLGQGLEFLIYFQGNSAPDKSGLPSDRFSAERTGGSVSTLTIQRTQQEDSAVYLCASSPAGGQPQHFGDGTRLSIL.

Note on this clone: The read stops 3 residues short of the end of the CDR3; the missing end is completed from the germline J gene. The chain links TRBV7-9 to TRBJ1-2; 7 bases align to TRBD1. In germline, CDR1 is SEHNR, CDR2 FQNEAQ (reference sequence). The CDR3 extends over 14 amino acids. Here the CDR3 reads CASSFIGGSNDYTF. The sequenced part of the CDR3 DNA is TGTGCCAGCAGCTTTATAGGGGGCTCCAATGAC.

This clone was counted many times. This CDR3 is CASSIRTSAEWRDTQYF. CDR3 bases read: TGTGCCAGCAGCATCAGGACTAGCGCGGAGTGGCGGGATACG. The chain employs TRBV7-6 and TRBJ2-3; 9 bases agree with TRBD2. Coverage ceases 3 residues before the CDR3 finishes, and the germline J gene fills in the end. In germline, CDR1 is SGHVS, CDR2 FNYEAQ. The CDR3 length is 17 residues. The trim removed 5 bases at V and 6 bases at J, leaving 15 bases unmatched. The full variable domain, in which reference TRBV7-6 and TRBJ2-3 provide the parts outside the CDR3, is GAGVSQSPRYKVTKRGQDVALRCDPISGHVSLYWYRQALGQGPEFLTYFNYEAQQDKSGLPNDRFSAERPEGSISTLTIQRTEQRDSAMYRCASSIRTSAEWRDTQYFGPGTRLTVL.

This clone was found many times. The CDR3 end falls 3 residues outside the read, so it is completed with the germline J gene. The chain employs TRBV18 and TRBJ2-7; 11 bases map to TRBD1. Germline V gene data show CDR1 as KGHSH and CDR2 as LQKENI. The CDR3 extends over 14 amino acids. The junction had 1 base not matched to a gene; V was cut back by 2 bases and J by 4 bases. The sequenced CDR3 bases are TGTGCCAGCTCACCAGGGACAGGGGGGTACGAG. Its translation is CASSPGTGGYE. The whole CDR3 sequence reads CASSPGTGGYEQYF.